The clone carrying this T cell receptor beta chain has a handful of counts. Its matching antigen is unknown. The data stem from a study of T-cell reconstitution after alpha-beta-depleted transplantation in children. General study findings and limits: Surviving recipient cells, namely T cells and thymic progenitors, were the source of high day-60 TCRbeta diversity in some patients. Roughly two months post-transplant, alpha-beta T cells reportedly originated from several hundred graft clones that had expanded. From newly produced T cells came most of the T-cell counts and diversity one year after transplant.

This CDR3 has 14 residues. V was shortened by 6 bases and J by 4 bases, with 15 bases between the two germline ends. Unique molecular identifiers were incorporated during preparation of the TCRbeta library. TCRdb reanalysed the PCR reads using MiXCR and keeps one entry per CDR3 protein. This sample has some 460,000 distinct CDR3 sequences, with under 20% found just once. The genes are TRBV12-3 or TRBV12-4 and TRBJ1-1; D perhaps matches TRBD1 (5 bases). The sample consisted of PBMCs, mostly from graft donor cells, taken 360 days after TCRalphabeta/CD19-depleted stem cell transplant. This clonotype was obtained from a boy younger than two who had a stem cell transplant for Wiskott-Aldrich syndrome, so the T cells may come from the graft donor. The DNA for the CDR3 is TGTGCCAGCAGCTTGGGACCGCGGAGCACTGAAGCTTTCTTT. Protein product: CASSLGPRSTEAFF.